This TCR beta chain was identified during a study of early T cells in non-severe SARS-CoV-2 infection. TCRdb re-called the 5' RACE reads through MiXCR, storing one row per CDR3 protein. The sample includes under 90,000 distinct CDR3 sequences, around 15% of them seen just once. The CDR3 extends over 13 amino acids. Germline loops: CDR1 LNHDA, CDR2 SQIVND (reference sequence). Between the trimmed V and J ends, which lost 7 bases and 2 bases, there was a span of 9 bases. A few counts support this clonotype. Sequenced: whole blood. This rearrangement joins TRBV19 to TRBJ1-5; D not resolved. This sequence was found in an adult who was a healthcare worker with PCR-confirmed SARS-CoV-2 infection or an uninfected control (not recorded which). The CDR3 loop reads CASIDSGNQPQHF. The CDR3 DNA reads as TGTGCCAGTATTGATTCGGGCAATCAGCCCCAGCATTTT.